This T cell receptor (beta chain) emerged from a study of sequential checkpoint blockade in melanoma. Using immunoSEQ multiplex PCR, the repertoire was profiled, and TCRdb retains in-frame clones only, with some absent. The repertoire has over 10,000 clones, 82% of them found once; the top ten carry roughly 29%. Treatment meaning: randomized to nivolumab then ipilimumab (arm A) or the reverse (arm B). PBMC sorting kept live CD3+CD8+ cells without CD19 or CD56. Trimming stripped 6 bases from V and 4 bases from J, with 16 bases between. CDR1 is SNHLY, CDR2 FYNNEI, per germline. The CDR3 has 15 amino acids.

This sequence was found in a human donor with melanoma. The chain carries TRBV2 and TRBJ2-1; a weak D match, TRBD1 (6 bases). The sample consisted of CD8+ T cells sorted from blood (inferred from file names), taken from a patient given nivolumab and ipilimumab in sequence. CDR3 DNA: TGTGCCAGCAGATACCGGGACATCGTATACAATGAGCAGTTCTTC. Protein: CASRYRDIVYNEQFF. Combining the CDR3 with reference TRBV2 and TRBJ2-1 gives the whole variable domain EPEVTQTPSHQVTQMGQEVILRCVPISNHLYFYWYRQILGQKVEFLVSFYNNEISEKSEIFDDQFSVERPDGSNFTLKIRSTKLEDSAMYFCASRYRDIVYNEQFFGPGTRLTVL.